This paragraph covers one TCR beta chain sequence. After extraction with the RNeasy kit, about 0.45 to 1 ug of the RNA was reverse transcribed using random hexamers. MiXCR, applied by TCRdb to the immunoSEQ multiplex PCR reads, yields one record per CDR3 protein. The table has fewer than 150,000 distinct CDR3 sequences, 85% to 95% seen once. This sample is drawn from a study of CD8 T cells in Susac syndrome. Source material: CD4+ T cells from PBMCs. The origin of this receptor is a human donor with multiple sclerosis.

The CDR3 coding sequence is TGTGCCAGCAGCCACTCTCTGCGGGGTAATTCACCCCTCCACTTT. Encoded protein: CASSHSLRGNSPLHF. J is TRBJ1-6 and V is TRBV14; D unresolved. Germline CDR1 reads SGHDN; CDR2 reads FVKESK. The CDR3 extends over 15 amino acids. Deletions cut 3 bases from V and 6 bases from J, with 12 bases between.